Listed below are T cell receptor beta chains from one sample, sequenced in a study of T-cell memory formation after mild COVID-19. TCRdb reprocessed the 5' RACE reads via MiXCR and lists one record per CDR3 protein. Altogether about 560,000 distinct CDR3 sequences are present, less than 25% being singletons, with the ten largest covering under 8.5%. Sequenced sample: PBMCs or a T cell subset sorted from them (not recorded which). The receptors stem from an adult woman who had mild COVID-19 (a few samples of this study predate the infection). Cell type and time point are not known. Each CDR3 is given with its conserved first and last residue. The order of the fields is V gene, clone size, D gene, J gene, CDR3 protein, CDR3 DNA. D genes are given only for firm matches. Only part of the rows carry a size: once, few, many, or a class if the clone is expanded.

TRBV10-3	-	-	TRBJ1-2	CAISEWGAGGLFYGYTF	TGTGCCATCAGTGAGTGGGGGGCAGGAGGATTATTTTATGGCTACACCTTC
TRBV30	few	-	TRBJ2-7	CAWSHGASYEQYF	TGTGCCTGGAGTCACGGGGCAAGTTACGAGCAGTACTTC
TRBV10-3	few	TRBD1	TRBJ2-7	CAISESTGQGAYEQYF	TGTGCCATCAGTGAGTCGACGGGACAGGGGGCCTACGAGCAGTACTTC
TRBV6-1	-	-	TRBJ1-1	CASSESPSTEAFF	TGTGCCAGCAGTGAAAGCCCCTCCACTGAAGCTTTCTTT
TRBV12-3/TRBV12-4	many	-	TRBJ2-7	CARGEGASYEQYF	TGTGCCAGGGGGGAGGGGGCCTCCTACGAGCAGTACTTC
TRBV5-1	few	-	TRBJ1-1	CASSSGSGNTEAFF	TGCGCCAGCAGCTCGGGGTCCGGGAACACTGAAGCTTTCTTT
TRBV12-3/TRBV12-4	-	TRBD1	TRBJ1-1	CASSLPRQGHTEAFF	TGTGCCAGCAGTTTACCCAGACAGGGGCACACTGAAGCTTTCTTT
TRBV5-1	-	-	TRBJ2-1	CASKGGDSHNEQFF	TGCGCCAGCAAGGGGGGGGATTCCCACAATGAGCAGTTCTTC
TRBV5-8	few	-	TRBJ2-1	CASSLDGHYNEQFF	TGTGCCAGCAGCTTGGACGGACATTACAATGAGCAGTTCTTC
TRBV5-1	-	-	TRBJ1-5	CASSPGPESYIYSNQPQHF	TGCGCCAGCAGCCCCGGACCGGAATCGTACATCTATAGCAATCAGCCCCAGCATTTT
TRBV30	many	-	TRBJ1-1	CAWSPGVQNTEAFF	TGTGCCTGGAGCCCGGGGGTGCAGAACACTGAAGCTTTCTTT
TRBV20-1	few	TRBD2	TRBJ2-7	CSARGGGKRAREQYF	TGCAGTGCTAGAGGGGGAGGGAAAAGGGCTCGCGAGCAGTACTTC
TRBV4-2	few	-	TRBJ2-1	CASSRAPTGVDEQFF	TGTGCCAGCAGCCGCGCACCCACAGGAGTTGATGAGCAGTTCTTC
TRBV12-3/TRBV12-4	-	TRBD1	TRBJ1-2	CASSLATGDYGYTF	TGTGCCAGCAGTTTAGCGACAGGGGACTATGGCTACACCTTC
TRBV20-1	-	-	TRBJ2-1	CSARDSGQGGNEQFF	TGCAGTGCTAGAGATTCGGGGCAGGGCGGAAATGAGCAGTTCTTC
TRBV4-3	few	-	TRBJ2-1	CASAGLGGNEQFF	TGCGCCAGCGCGGGGCTTGGGGGCAATGAGCAGTTCTTC
TRBV14	-	TRBD2	TRBJ2-1	CASSRRLAGGLYNEQFF	TGTGCCAGCAGCCGAAGACTAGCAGGAGGTCTCTACAATGAGCAGTTCTTC
TRBV29-1	few	-	TRBJ2-1	CSVEELGSSYNEQFF	TGCAGCGTTGAAGAATTAGGAAGCTCCTACAATGAGCAGTTCTTC
TRBV19	-	TRBD1	TRBJ1-6	CASSSTGYNSPLHF	TGTGCCAGTAGTTCGACAGGGTATAATTCACCCCTCCACTTT
TRBV5-4	-	TRBD1	TRBJ2-6	CASSFRGYGANVLTF	TGTGCCAGCAGCTTCAGGGGGTATGGGGCCAACGTCCTGACTTTC
TRBV6-2/TRBV6-3	-	-	TRBJ2-7	CASTHRVSEQYF	TGTGCCAGCACTCACAGGGTGAGCGAGCAGTACTTC
TRBV7-6	few	-	TRBJ2-2	CASRQARSGVVAGELFF	TGTGCCAGCAGACAAGCACGGTCAGGGGTGGTCGCCGGGGAGCTGTTTTTT
TRBV7-9	few	-	TRBJ2-5	CASTYRVTGDQETQYF	TGTGCCAGCACCTATAGAGTGACAGGCGACCAAGAGACCCAGTACTTC
TRBV20-1	few	-	TRBJ1-2	CSAGGSGNYGYTF	TGCAGTGCTGGGGGGTCGGGGAACTATGGCTACACCTTC
TRBV24-1	-	-	TRBJ2-1	CATSDFIQGGRNEQFF	TGTGCCACCAGTGATTTCATACAGGGGGGGAGGAATGAGCAGTTCTTC
TRBV4-1	-	-	TRBJ2-7	CASSQDARANEQYF	TGCGCCAGCAGCCAAGATGCCCGGGCGAACGAGCAGTACTTC
TRBV7-8	few	TRBD2	TRBJ2-2	CASSLGWSSGGQNTGELFF	TGTGCCAGCAGCTTAGGTTGGTCTAGCGGGGGACAGAACACCGGGGAGCTGTTTTTT
TRBV7-9	few	-	TRBJ1-1	CASSLPGLEAFF	TGTGCCAGCAGCCTCCCGGGACTTGAAGCTTTCTTT
TRBV12-3/TRBV12-4	-	-	TRBJ1-2	CASSPPPQDGYGYTF	TGTGCCAGCAGCCCGCCCCCACAGGATGGCTATGGCTACACCTTC
TRBV5-6	few	-	TRBJ1-1	CASSLVVGGEAFF	TGTGCCAGCAGCTTGGTAGTGGGAGGTGAAGCTTTCTTT
TRBV7-3	-	-	TRBJ2-3	CASSLNGYTDTQYF	TGTGCCAGCAGCTTAAATGGCTACACAGATACGCAGTATTTT
TRBV12-3/TRBV12-4	-	-	TRBJ2-7	CASSLTTDYEQYF	TGTGCCAGCAGTTTAACGACAGACTACGAGCAGTACTTC
TRBV24-1	-	-	TRBJ2-1	CATSERRGVGYEQFF	TGTGCCACCAGTGAACGGCGCGGGGTTGGCTATGAGCAGTTCTTC
TRBV7-9	-	-	TRBJ1-6	CASSFHSGLNSPLHF	TGTGCCAGCAGCTTTCATTCAGGGCTAAATTCACCCCTCCACTTT
TRBV7-6	few	TRBD1	TRBJ2-2	CASSPDRVTSSTGELFF	TGTGCCAGCAGCCCGGACAGGGTTACATCAAGTACCGGGGAGCTGTTTTTT